Below, 9 T cell receptor beta chains from the same sample are listed, as sequenced in a study of T cell repertoires in cytomegalovirus infection. TCRdb fed the reads into MiXCR, producing one record per CDR3 protein. The sample shows 100,000 to 150,000 distinct CDR3 sequences, 20% to 30% of them seen only once. No cognate antigen is known for these TCRs. The sample was PBMCs, sequenced either directly or after in vitro stimulation (not recorded which). The receptors were gathered from a human donor in good health (CMV status not recorded). Some clones in this sample may be carry-over from other donors' samples.

J is TRBJ2-7 and V is TRBV7-2, with TRBD1 identical over 11 bases. CDR1 and CDR2 (germline): SGHTA, FQGNSA. The CDR3 extends over 14 amino acids. The V segment lost 5 bases and the J segment 5 bases; nucleotides outside the gene matches: 5. The CDR3 DNA sequence: TGTGCCAGCAGCCGAGGACAGGGGGCTCACGAGCAGTACTTC. Protein sequence: CASSRGQGAHEQYF.

The rearrangement uses TRBV6-2 or TRBV6-3 and TRBJ2-5, with D perhaps matching TRBD1 or TRBD2 (5 bases each). The CDR3 has 14 residues. CDR1 MNHEY and CDR2 SVGEGT come from the germline V gene. V was cut by 5 bases and J by 5 bases, with 15 bases left in between. DNA for the CDR3: TGTGCCAGCAGTAACCGCCGGGACGCGGAGACCCAGTACTTC. Protein: CASSNRRDAETQYF.

V usage is TRBV5-1 and J usage is TRBJ2-7, with TRBD2 identical over 8 bases. Germline V lookup: CDR1 SGHRS, CDR2 YFSETQ. The CDR3 is 14 residues long. Trimming cost V 3 bases and J 1 base; bases outside gene matches: 3. The CDR3, as DNA: TGCGCCAGCAGCTCGACTAGCGCGTCCTACGAGCAGTACTTC. Amino acids: CASSSTSASYEQYF.

This clonotype has a handful of counts. The chain employs TRBV2 and TRBJ2-7, with 11 bases matching TRBD2. This CDR3 contains 15 residues. Germline trimming cut 6 bases from V and 0 bases from J; bases unmatched to any gene: 4. Per germline, CDR1 SNHLY and CDR2 FYNNEI. The CDR3 spells CASRLGLAGSYEQYV. CDR3 sequence (DNA): TGTGCCAGCAGATTAGGACTAGCGGGCTCCTACGAGCAGTACGTC.

The chain carries TRBV10-3 and TRBJ2-1; D might be TRBD1 or TRBD2, each matching 5 bases. This CDR3 is 12 amino acids long. V was pared by 2 bases and J by 6 bases, with 5 bases between. The germline CDR1 and CDR2 sequences are ENHRY and SYGVKD. CDR3 loop: CAISEGGNEQFF. CDR3 in DNA: TGTGCCATCAGTGAGGGGGGCAATGAGCAGTTCTTC.

This chain joins TRBV27 and TRBJ2-3; D might be TRBD2 (5 bases). Germline V gives CDR1 MNHEY, CDR2 SMNVEV (reference sequence). The V end was cut by 4 bases, the J end by 1 base, with 12 bases between. The length of the CDR3 is 15 residues. The CDR3 protein is CASSSPWTGTDTQYF. The DNA for the CDR3 is TGTGCCAGCAGTTCACCCTGGACTGGCACAGATACGCAGTATTTT.

V is TRBV11-2 and J is TRBJ2-2, with D perhaps matching TRBD2 (6 bases). Deletions cut 4 bases from V and 0 bases from J, with 9 bases between. Looked up from germline, CDR1 is SGHAT and CDR2 is FQNNGV. This CDR3 contains 15 residues. This chain's CDR3 is CASSSSVSNTGELFF. CDR3 in DNA: TGTGCCAGCAGCTCTAGCGTATCGAACACCGGGGAGCTGTTTTTT.

V gene TRBV7-2 combines with J gene TRBJ1-6; no definite D call. The CDR3 has 15 residues. V gave up 0 bases and J gave up 12 bases, with 15 bases separating them. Germline CDR1 and CDR2: SGHTA and FQGNSA. This CDR3 is CASSLALGGDLPLHF. Here the CDR3 DNA reads TGTGCCAGCAGCTTAGCGTTGGGTGGGGATCTACCCCTCCACTTT.

The table lists this clonotype with many counts. This rearrangement joins TRBV7-2 to TRBJ2-1; TRBD2 matches 9 bases. Germline V gene lookup returns CDR1 SGHTA and CDR2 FQGNSA. This CDR3 comprises 16 residues. V shed 2 bases and J 5 bases; nucleotides not matched to a gene: 7. The CDR3 DNA follows: TGTGCCAGCAGCTTATATAGCGGGAGTACAGACAATGAGCAGTTCTTC. Its translation: CASSLYSGSTDNEQFF.